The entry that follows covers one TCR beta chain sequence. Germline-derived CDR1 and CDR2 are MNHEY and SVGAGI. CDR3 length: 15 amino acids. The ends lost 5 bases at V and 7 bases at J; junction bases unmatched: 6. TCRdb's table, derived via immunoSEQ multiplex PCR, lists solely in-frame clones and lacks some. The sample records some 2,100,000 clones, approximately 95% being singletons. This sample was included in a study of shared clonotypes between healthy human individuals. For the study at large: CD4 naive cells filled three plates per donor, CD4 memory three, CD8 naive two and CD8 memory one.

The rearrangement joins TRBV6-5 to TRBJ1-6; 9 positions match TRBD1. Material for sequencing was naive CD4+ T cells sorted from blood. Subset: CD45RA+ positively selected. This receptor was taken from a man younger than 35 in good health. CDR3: CASSTRTGENSPLHF. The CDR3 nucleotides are TGTGCCAGCAGTACTCGGACAGGGGAGAATTCACCCCTCCACTTT.